Each of the 29 T cell receptor beta chains below was sequenced from the same sample in a study of beta chain features in type 1 diabetes. Findings of the study overall: TCRB CDR3 length was moderately but significantly reduced in all four CD4+ subsets of Type 1 diabetes patients.

These TCRs are of unknown antigen specificity. Sequencing targeted expressed TCRB transcripts, as all isolated RNA had been reverse transcribed. Data came from immunoSEQ multiplex PCR; TCRdb stores just in-frame clones and leaves some out. The sample shows about 710,000 clones, around an eighth of them seen only once. The sequencing sample was made of naive CD4+ T cells from blood. The receptors were sampled from a man aged 18 to 29 with type 1 diabetes.

This clone turned up a few times. The chain carries TRBV30 and TRBJ1-1, with D possibly TRBD1 on 6 matching bases. The CDR3 is 11 amino acids. The V and J ends lost 6 bases and 1 base respectively, with 6 bases between them. Germline CDR1 is GTSNPN and CDR2 is SVGIG (reference sequence). The CDR3 is CACRGNTEAFF. Written as DNA, the CDR3 is TGTGCCTGCAGGGGGAACACTGAAGCTTTCTTT.

This clone occurred a few times. This rearrangement joins TRBV7-2 to TRBJ2-7; no firm D call. The germline CDR1 and CDR2 sequences are SGHTA and FQGNSA. The CDR3 totals 12 residues. V was clipped by 8 bases and J by 6 bases, with 14 bases between them. CDR3 nucleotide sequence: TGTGCCAGCGGTCGCCCTCTTGGCGAGCAGTACTTC. It is translated as CASGRPLGEQYF.

This sequence joins TRBV30 and TRBJ1-1; a weak D match, TRBD1 (5 bases). The CDR3 spans 14 residues. Germline V gene data show CDR1 as GTSNPN and CDR2 as SVGIG (reference sequence). Trimming pared 1 base from V and 0 bases from J, leaving 9 bases between. CDR3 amino acids: CAWSGPTVNTEAFF. The CDR3 DNA reads as TGTGCCTGGAGTGGCCCGACAGTGAACACTGAAGCTTTCTTT.

This clone was detected a few times. The V and J genes are TRBV7-9 and TRBJ2-7; maybe TRBD1 (5 bases). The CDR3 is made up of 15 amino acids. Germline CDR1 reads SEHNR; CDR2 reads FQNEAQ (reference sequence). The V and J ends lost 5 bases and 2 bases respectively, with 16 bases between them. CDR3 bases: TGTGCCAGCAGCCCGGCCCCGACGGACACCTACGAGCAGTACTTC. This codes for CASSPAPTDTYEQYF.

The V and J genes are TRBV5-1 and TRBJ1-1; 7 bases are shared with TRBD1. Germline assignment: CDR1 SGHRS and CDR2 YFSETQ. V dropped 3 bases and J dropped 3; count of bases not matched to a gene: 8. The CDR3 covers 15 residues. The CDR3 is CASSSSTGSDTEAFF. CDR3 nucleotides: TGCGCCAGCAGCTCCTCGACAGGGTCGGACACTGAAGCTTTCTTT.

This clone has just one count. CDR3 amino acids: CASSERRAGGYGYTF. CDR3 DNA sequence: TGTGCCAGCAGTGAACGAAGGGCAGGGGGCTATGGCTACACCTTC. The V gene is TRBV2, the J gene TRBJ1-2; 7 bases fit TRBD1. CDR3 length equals 15 residues. CDR1 and CDR2 from the germline V gene are SNHLY and FYNNEI. V dropped 2 bases and J dropped 4; count of bases not matched to a gene: 7. Full variable domain (remainder filled in from reference TRBV2 and TRBJ1-2): EPEVTQTPSHQVTQMGQEVILRCVPISNHLYFYWYRQILGQKVEFLVSFYNNEISEKSEIFDDQFSVERPDGSNFTLKIRSTKLEDSAMYFCASSERRAGGYGYTFGSGTRLTVV.

V is TRBV4-2 and J is TRBJ1-3; D call uncertain. CDR3 length: 15 amino acids. V dropped 2 bases and J dropped 0 bases, with 8 bases sitting between them. Germline CDR1 and CDR2: LGHNA and YNFKEQ. CDR3 loop: CASSQKGDSGNTIYF. As DNA, the CDR3 is TGTGCCAGCAGCCAAAAAGGAGACTCTGGAAACACCATATATTTT.

This clone came up a few times. CDR3 DNA: TGCGCCAGCAGTATAGGGTGGAATGAAAAACTGTTTTTT. This gives the protein CASSIGWNEKLFF. The genes are TRBV4-1 and TRBJ1-4, with D unresolved. Germline V gene data show CDR1 as MGHRA and CDR2 as YSYEKL. This CDR3 has 13 amino acids. V lost 6 bases and J 5 bases, leaving 10 bases between the germline ends.

This clone was counted a single time. The chain links TRBV29-1 to TRBJ2-3; D may be TRBD1 (5 bases). Trimming shortened V by 4 bases and J by 4 bases, and 15 bases separated the two germline ends. Germline CDR1 and CDR2: SQVTM and ANQGSEA. This CDR3 comprises 14 residues. The CDR3: CSVVGATCADTQYF. CDR3 DNA: TGCAGCGTTGTAGGGGCTACATGCGCAGATACGCAGTATTTT.

This clone turned up a few times. This chain uses TRBV6-5 with TRBJ2-7; possibly TRBD2 for D (6 bases). Trimming stripped 4 bases from V and 7 bases from J, with 17 bases between. CDR1 and CDR2 (germline): MNHEY, SVGAGI. The CDR3 is made up of 14 amino acids. The CDR3 loop is CASSLPGVRGEQYF. The CDR3 DNA is TGTGCCAGCAGTTTGCCGGGGGTTAGAGGGGAGCAGTACTTC.

V is TRBV5-1 and J is TRBJ2-7, with TRBD1 matching 10 bases. This CDR3 region has 18 residues. Trimming took 0 bases from V and 4 from J; bases not matched to a gene: 13. Germline V gene data show CDR1 as SGHRS and CDR2 as YFSETQ. The CDR3 bases are TGCGCCAGCAGCTTGGTGGCCCTAAGCCGGACAGGGGGTTACGAGCAGTACTTC. This gives the protein CASSLVALSRTGGYEQYF.

This clone was seen a handful of times. V is TRBV7-9 and J is TRBJ2-1; 10 positions agree with TRBD1. The CDR3 runs to 16 residues. Germline values: CDR1 SEHNR, CDR2 FQNEAQ (reference sequence). V shed 6 bases, J shed 6 bases, and the junction held 11 bases outside the gene matches. The chain's CDR3 is CASSFWGTGVRNEQFF. Here the CDR3 DNA reads TGTGCCAGCAGTTTTTGGGGGACAGGGGTGCGCAATGAGCAGTTCTTC.

V is TRBV7-6 and J is TRBJ2-3, with a tentative D call TRBD1 (5 bases). With 7 bases removed from V and 6 bases from J, the gap between germline ends came to 5 bases. The CDR3 covers 10 residues. Germline lookup yields CDR1 SGHVS and CDR2 FNYEAQ. Here the CDR3 reads CASKGDTQYF. The CDR3 region has the DNA TGTGCCAGCAAGGGGGATACGCAGTATTTT.

This clone was counted only a few times. The CDR3 loop is CASSLLLAGLKGEQYF. CDR3 in DNA: TGTGCCAGCAGCTTACTCCTAGCGGGGTTAAAGGGCGAGCAGTACTTC. V and J are TRBV7-9 and TRBJ2-7; 9 bases line up with TRBD2. V was clipped by 2 bases and J by 6 bases; unmatched bases: 11. Germline values: CDR1 SEHNR, CDR2 FQNEAQ (reference sequence). CDR3 length equals 16 residues.

This clone was seen a few times. Germline and junction disagree at one end, which may indicate a read error. The J gene is TRBJ2-2, the V gene TRBV7-7; D might be TRBD1 (5 bases). The germline V gene encodes CDR1 SSHAT and CDR2 FNYEAQ (reference sequence). CDR3 length equals 14 residues. CDR3 amino acids: CASSLGVSTGELFF. CDR3 coding DNA: TGTGCTAGCAGCTTAGGGGTCAGCACCGGGGAGCTGTTTTTT.

This clone was observed a handful of times. The chain combines TRBV5-4 with TRBJ2-2; D possibly matches TRBD1 or TRBD2 (5 bases each). V gave up 2 bases and J gave up 5 bases, with 16 bases separating them. This CDR3 has 16 residues. Germline V gives CDR1 SGHNT, CDR2 YYREEE (reference sequence). This CDR3 reads CASSLGSGRGTGELFF. In DNA form, the CDR3 reads TGTGCCAGCAGCTTAGGATCAGGGAGAGGGACCGGGGAGCTGTTTTTT.

The rearrangement uses TRBV7-2 and TRBJ1-4; D is undetermined. The V gene lost 5 bases and the J gene lost 4 bases, with 8 bases spanning the gap. Looked up from germline, CDR1 is SGHTA and CDR2 is FQGNSA. The CDR3 length is 13 residues. In DNA, the CDR3 is TGTGCCAGCAGCGGGTTCGATAATGAAAAACTGTTTTTT. Encoded protein: CASSGFDNEKLFF. Complete variable domain (other parts from reference TRBV7-2 and TRBJ1-4): GAGVSQSPSNKVTEKGKDVELRCDPISGHTALYWYRQSLGQGLEFLIYFQGNSAPDKSGLPSDRFSAERTGGSVSTLTIQRTQQEDSAVYLCASSGFDNEKLFFGSGTQLSVL.

In its sample, this clone was seen a few times. The V call is TRBV5-1, the J call TRBJ2-6; no reliable D call. Trimming left V 1 base short and J 1 base short, with 12 bases between. Germline lookup yields CDR1 SGHRS and CDR2 YFSETQ. This CDR3 comprises 17 residues. CDR3 region: CASSLFQVPSGANVLTF. DNA of the CDR3: TGCGCCAGCAGCTTGTTCCAGGTCCCTTCTGGGGCCAACGTCCTGACTTTC.

V usage is TRBV9 and J usage is TRBJ1-6, with D possibly TRBD1 on 5 matching bases. Trimming pared 2 bases from V and 0 bases from J, leaving 9 bases between. This CDR3 has 16 residues. From germline, CDR1 is SGDLS and CDR2 YYNGEE. The chain's CDR3 is CASSVGASSYNSPLHF. CDR3 DNA: TGTGCCAGCAGCGTTGGGGCATCCTCCTATAATTCACCCCTCCACTTT.

A few counts support this clone. The V and J genes are TRBV5-4 and TRBJ2-3; the D is unclear. The CDR3 consists of 15 residues. Germline lookup yields CDR1 SGHNT and CDR2 YYREEE (reference sequence). Trimming took off 1 base at V and 0 bases at J, with 9 bases between the two ends. CDR3 in amino acids: CASSLSDGSTDTQYF. The CDR3 nucleotides are TGTGCCAGCAGCTTGTCAGACGGTAGCACAGATACGCAGTATTTT.

This clone was counted only a few times. Within the sample, other DNA sequences also encode this same CDR3. The chain employs TRBV18 and TRBJ1-5, with TRBD1 matching over 9 bases. From germline, CDR1 is KGHSH and CDR2 LQKENI. The CDR3 spans 15 residues. V was pared by 3 bases and J by 0 bases, with 0 bases of the junction left unmatched. The CDR3 loop reads CASSPGQGSNQPQHF. The CDR3 nucleotides read TGTGCCAGCTCACCGGGACAGGGTAGCAATCAGCCCCAGCATTTT.

This clone has just a few counts. The chain links TRBV6-1 to TRBJ2-5; a possible D gene is TRBD1 (5 bases). Per germline, CDR1 MNHNS and CDR2 SASEGT. V was shortened by 3 bases and J by 7 bases, with 12 bases between the two germline ends. There are 13 residues in the CDR3. CDR3 sequence reads: CASSELQALTQYF. In DNA, the CDR3 is TGTGCCAGCAGTGAGTTACAGGCGCTGACCCAGTACTTC.

This clone has a handful of counts. The chain is built from TRBV11-2 and TRBJ2-5; 8 positions agree with TRBD2. CDR1 is SGHAT and CDR2 is FQNNGV in the germline V gene. Trimming took 4 bases from V and 4 from J; bases not matched to a gene: 8. This CDR3 region has 15 residues. The CDR3 region is CASSSPGTRPETQYF. As DNA, the CDR3 is TGTGCCAGCAGCTCCCCCGGGACTAGACCAGAGACCCAGTACTTC. The complete variable domain, with remaining parts taken from reference TRBV11-2 and TRBJ2-5, reads EAGVAQSPRYKIIEKRQSVAFWCNPISGHATLYWYQQILGQGPKLLIQFQNNGVVDDSQLPKDRFSAERLKGVDSTLKIQPAKLEDSAVYLCASSSPGTRPETQYFGPGTRLLVL.

This clone has only a few counts. V gene TRBV5-1 combines with J gene TRBJ1-1; no reliable D call. Trimming removed 0 bases at V and 5 bases at J, with 14 bases between. There are 15 residues in the CDR3. Germline CDR1 is SGHRS and CDR2 is YFSETQ. CDR3 amino acids: CASSLAAQRATEAFF. CDR3 sequence (DNA): TGCGCCAGCAGCTTGGCCGCACAACGAGCGACTGAAGCTTTCTTT.

This chain links TRBV6-1 with TRBJ2-1; D gene ambiguous. The CDR3 extends over 15 amino acids. V was pared by 2 bases and J by 10 bases, with 18 bases between. Germline lookup yields CDR1 MNHNS and CDR2 SASEGT. The CDR3 sequence is CASSEMQPPAIEQFF. CDR3 bases: TGTGCCAGCAGTGAAATGCAGCCTCCTGCGATCGAGCAGTTCTTC.

V and J are TRBV29-1 and TRBJ2-1; 8 bases match TRBD2. The CDR3 totals 15 residues. J lost 9 bases, V lost 4 bases, and 14 bases had no gene match. CDR1 and CDR2 from the germline V gene are SQVTM and ANQGSEA. The CDR3 loop is CSVVGGSGSSSEQFF. As DNA, the CDR3 is TGCAGCGTTGTCGGGGGCAGCGGGAGTTCGAGTGAGCAGTTCTTC.

This clone was seen more than once but under ten times. One end of the junction does not line up with germline, which may come from a read error. The chain has TRBV29-1 and TRBJ2-3; D remains ambiguous. The CDR3 extends over 11 amino acids. Looked up from germline, CDR1 is SQVTM and CDR2 is ANQGSEA. Here the CDR3 DNA reads TGCAGCGCCCGATCCTCAGATATGCAGTATTTT. It encodes CSARSSDMQYF.

This clone came up a few times. This chain connects TRBV4-3 to TRBJ2-5; 7 bases are shared with TRBD1. This CDR3 comprises 13 residues. Unmatched junction bases numbered 1, after V lost 2 bases and J lost 4 bases. Germline CDR1 and CDR2: LGHNA and YSLEER. DNA of the CDR3: TGCGCCAGCAGCCAAACAGGGGCAGAGACCCAGTACTTC. Protein product: CASSQTGAETQYF.

The chain carries TRBV5-4 and TRBJ2-7; 10 bases agree with TRBD2. Losses at the gene ends were 2 bases for V and 3 bases for J; bases not matched to a gene: 5. This CDR3 is built from 15 residues. Germline V gene lookup returns CDR1 SGHNT and CDR2 YYREEE (reference sequence). The CDR3 here is CASSFSSGRSYEQYF. CDR3 nucleotides: TGTGCCAGCAGCTTTTCTAGCGGGAGAAGCTACGAGCAGTACTTC.